The 25 T cell receptor beta chains listed next were all sequenced from one sample in a study of blood T cell repertoires in COVID-19. Only in-frame clones appear in the TCRdb table, and some are missing; sequencing was by immunoSEQ multiplex PCR. The sample contains 84,000 or so clones, roughly four fifths of which appear only once. Sequencing was performed on peripheral blood. Source of these receptors: a human donor in a cohort sampled during active COVID-19.

This chain uses TRBV6-2 or TRBV6-3 with TRBJ2-5; 7 bases agree with TRBD1. Germline assignment: CDR1 MNHEY and CDR2 SVGEGT. V shed 4 bases and J 7 bases; nucleotides not matched to a gene: 9. The CDR3 is 14 amino acids. CDR3 region: CASSSPGQLGTQYF. CDR3 DNA: TGTGCCAGCAGTTCCCCGGGACAGCTTGGGACCCAGTACTTC.

The chain combines TRBV30 with TRBJ1-3; a weak D match, TRBD1 (5 bases). The V and J ends lost 2 bases and 8 bases respectively, with 10 bases between them. The germline V gene encodes CDR1 GTSNPN and CDR2 SVGIG (reference sequence). The CDR3 length is 12 residues. In nucleotides, the CDR3 is TGTGCCTGGAGTTGGGGCCAGGACACCATATATTTT. It codes for CAWSWGQDTIYF.

V is TRBV19 and J is TRBJ2-1; the match to TRBD2 covers 9 bases. V dropped 5 bases and J dropped 7; count of bases not matched to a gene: 9. Per the germline V gene, CDR1 is LNHDA and CDR2 is SQIVND (reference sequence). The CDR3 covers 15 residues. CDR3 amino acids: CASSGLAGRGNEQFF. In DNA, the CDR3 is TGTGCCAGTAGTGGTCTAGCGGGACGCGGTAATGAGCAGTTCTTC.

This clone has a count of ten or more. V is TRBV5-4 and J is TRBJ2-2; 14 bases fit TRBD2. The CDR3 contains 18 residues. Germline V gives CDR1 SGHNT, CDR2 YYREEE (reference sequence). V was clipped by 4 bases and J by 4 bases; unmatched bases: 9. CDR3 bases: TGTGCCAGCAGCCCGGGACTAGCGGGGGCCACCCCCACCGGGGAGCTGTTTTTT. Amino acids: CASSPGLAGATPTGELFF.

The V call is TRBV30, the J call TRBJ2-7; the D is unclear. From germline, CDR1 is GTSNPN and CDR2 SVGIG (reference sequence). The ends were cut back, 0 bases at V and 1 base at J, with 10 bases in the middle. There are 14 residues in the CDR3. The CDR3 bases are TGTGCCTGGAGTGTTGGCGGTACTTCCTACGAGCAGTACTTC. It encodes CAWSVGGTSYEQYF.

The chain employs TRBV4-1 and TRBJ1-5; 9 positions agree with TRBD1. Germline lookup yields CDR1 MGHRA and CDR2 YSYEKL. There are 15 residues in the CDR3. Unmatched junction bases numbered 12, after V lost 4 bases and J lost 11 bases. The CDR3 DNA sequence: TGCGCCAGCAGCCCGGTAGGGACAGGGCCGGCTGCCCAGCATTTT. Its protein product is CASSPVGTGPAAQHF.

The rearrangement links TRBV12-5 to TRBJ1-1; a weak D match, TRBD1 (6 bases). This CDR3 spans 15 amino acids. CDR1 and CDR2 (germline): LGHNT, FRNRAP. V was shortened by 6 bases and J by 0 bases, with 14 bases between the two germline ends. The CDR3 loop is CASGPRTVLNTEAFF. DNA for the CDR3: TGTGCTAGTGGCCCAAGGACAGTTTTGAACACTGAAGCTTTCTTT.

The chain is built from TRBV6-5 and TRBJ1-2, with TRBD1 matching 7 bases. V trimming: 6 bases; J trimming: 2 bases; junction bases outside the gene matches: 6. CDR1 and CDR2 from the germline V gene are MNHEY and SVGAGI. This CDR3 is built from 14 residues. The CDR3 nucleotides are TGTGCCAGCAGCCCCTCGACAGGGAACTATGGCTACACCTTC. This sequence encodes CASSPSTGNYGYTF.

The chain carries TRBV7-3 and TRBJ1-2, with D unclear. Trimming pared 5 bases from V and 8 bases from J, leaving 12 bases between. Germline-derived CDR1 and CDR2 are SGHTA and FQGTGA. This CDR3 has 12 amino acids. Here the CDR3 reads CASSPYILGYTF. The CDR3 nucleotides are TGTGCCAGCAGCCCATACATCTTGGGCTACACCTTC.

The chain's CDR3 is CASSPPGSYEQYF. Written as DNA, the CDR3 is TGTGCCAGCAGCCCCCCAGGGTCCTACGAGCAGTACTTC. The rearrangement uses TRBV7-3 and TRBJ2-7; D possibly corresponds to TRBD1 (5 bases). This CDR3 is 13 amino acids long. With 5 bases removed from V and 1 base from J, the gap between germline ends came to 9 bases. Germline CDR1 reads SGHTA; CDR2 reads FQGTGA. Based on the CDR3 plus reference TRBV7-3 and TRBJ2-7, the full variable domain is GAGVSQTPSNKVTEKGKYVELRCDPISGHTALYWYRQSLGQGPEFLIYFQGTGAADDSGLPNDRFFAVRPEGSVSTLKIQRTERGDSAVYLCASSPPGSYEQYFGPGTRLTVT.

This clone showed up just a few times. This chain joins TRBV30 and TRBJ1-3; D is unclear. The V and J ends lost 3 bases and 8 bases respectively, with 14 bases between them. The CDR3 runs to 13 residues. The germline gives CDR1 GTSNPN, CDR2 SVGIG (reference sequence). The CDR3 loop reads CAWSWSGVDTIYF. The CDR3 DNA is TGTGCCTGGAGCTGGTCCGGAGTAGACACCATATATTTT. The entire variable domain, with the rest obtained from reference TRBV30 and TRBJ1-3, is as follows: SQTIHQWPATLVQPVGSPLSLECTVEGTSNPNLYWYRQAAGRGLQLLFYSVGIGQISSEVPQNLSASRPQDRQFILSSKKLLLSDSGFYLCAWSWSGVDTIYFGEGSWLTVV.

The chain recombines TRBV6-5 with TRBJ1-1, with 10 nucleotides matching TRBD1. Germline V gene sequence: CDR1 MNHEY, CDR2 SVGAGI. V lost 0 bases to trimming and J lost 8 bases; unmatched junction nucleotides: 3. CDR3 length: 14 residues. The CDR3: CASSYSGTGAEAFF. CDR3 in DNA: TGTGCCAGCAGTTACTCTGGGACAGGGGCGGAAGCTTTCTTT.

This sequence joins TRBV19 and TRBJ2-3, with D hard to call. The CDR3 totals 17 residues. The germline V gene has CDR1 LNHDA and CDR2 SQIVND (reference sequence). V shed 5 bases and J shed 5 bases, with 23 bases lying between them. In DNA, the CDR3 is TGTGCCAGTAGTCTGGCTGTAAATGCCCCGCGCGGAGATACGCAGTATTTT. Its translation is CASSLAVNAPRGDTQYF.

The J gene is TRBJ2-3, the V gene TRBV11-1; 9 bases match TRBD2. V shed 5 bases and J 5 bases; nucleotides not matched to a gene: 8. The CDR3 totals 15 residues. Germline CDR1 is SGHAT and CDR2 is FQDESV (reference sequence). The chain's CDR3 is CASSRGLAGIDTQYF. The CDR3 DNA reads TGTGCCAGCAGCCGTGGGCTAGCGGGGATAGATACGCAGTATTTT.

V is TRBV28 and J is TRBJ1-5; D uncertain. The V end was cut by 6 bases, the J end by 4 bases, with 13 bases between. CDR1 and CDR2 from the germline V gene are MDHEN and SYDVKM. CDR3 length equals 14 residues. This CDR3 is CASSPGLANQPQHF. CDR3 DNA: TGTGCCAGCAGCCCGGGATTAGCAAATCAGCCCCAGCATTTT.

The CDR3 protein is CASSYIQGLEAFF. In DNA form, the CDR3 reads TGCGCCAGCAGCTACATACAGGGTCTTGAAGCTTTCTTT. The gene calls are TRBV5-1 and TRBJ1-1; D perhaps matches TRBD1 (6 bases). This CDR3 is built from 13 residues. Germline CDR1 and CDR2: SGHRS and YFSETQ. V gave up 3 bases and J gave up 7 bases, with 13 bases separating them.

V and J are TRBV18 and TRBJ1-6, with a possible D match to TRBD1 (6 bases). The germline CDR1 and CDR2 sequences are KGHSH and LQKENI. This CDR3 contains 17 residues. Trimming shortened V by 5 bases and J by 7 bases, and 21 bases separated the two germline ends. CDR3 sequence: CASSDATQGGGNSPLHF. Written as DNA, the CDR3 is TGTGCCAGCTCAGATGCCACACAGGGTGGAGGAAATTCACCCCTCCACTTT.

The J gene is TRBJ1-1, the V gene TRBV27; 9 nucleotides match TRBD1. This CDR3 spans 17 amino acids. The J segment lost 0 bases and the V segment lost 6 bases, leaving 11 bases of the junction unmatched. Germline-derived CDR1 and CDR2 are MNHEY and SMNVEV (reference sequence). The CDR3 region is CASSPDRGPFMNTEAFF. The CDR3 region has the DNA TGTGCCAGCAGCCCGGACAGGGGTCCCTTTATGAACACTGAAGCTTTCTTT.

This chain uses TRBV15 with TRBJ2-7, with 9 bases matching TRBD2. J lost 6 bases, V lost 3 bases, and 6 bases had no gene match. The V gene's germline CDR1 is LNHNV and CDR2 YYDKDF (reference sequence). The CDR3 has 14 residues. The CDR3 region is CATSRYTAGGEQYF. In DNA, the CDR3 is TGTGCCACCAGCAGGTATACAGCGGGGGGCGAGCAGTACTTC.

The chain has TRBV4-1 and TRBJ1-5; 8 positions agree with TRBD1. Per germline, CDR1 MGHRA and CDR2 YSYEKL. The J segment lost 6 bases and the V segment lost 1 base, leaving 5 bases of the junction unmatched. There are 15 residues in the CDR3. CDR3 amino acids: CASSQGEQGGQPQHF. The DNA of the CDR3 is TGCGCCAGCAGCCAAGGGGAACAGGGGGGTCAGCCCCAGCATTTT.

The V call is TRBV6-2 or TRBV6-3, the J call TRBJ1-1, with 7 bases aligning to TRBD1. The CDR3 length is 16 residues. V dropped 3 bases and J dropped 4; count of bases not matched to a gene: 11. CDR1 MNHEY and CDR2 SVGEGT come from the germline V gene. The CDR3 nucleotides are TGTGCCAGCAGTTATCCCCCCGAGGGGGCGCGCACTGAAGCTTTCTTT. As protein: CASSYPPEGARTEAFF.

V and J are TRBV28 and TRBJ1-3; D unclear. Trimming stripped 4 bases from V and 0 bases from J, with 13 bases between. CDR1 MDHEN and CDR2 SYDVKM come from the germline V gene. The CDR3 covers 16 residues. The CDR3 DNA sequence: TGTGCCAGCAGTTCATGGATTCGGAGCTCTGGAAACACCATATATTTT. Translation: CASSSWIRSSGNTIYF. The whole variable domain, filled in from reference TRBV28 and TRBJ1-3, reads DVKVTQSSRYLVKRTGEKVFLECVQDMDHENMFWYRQDPGLGLRLIYFSYDVKMKEKGDIPEGYSVSREKKERFSLILESASTNQTSMYLCASSSWIRSSGNTIYFGEGSWLTVV.

In its sample, this clone was seen once. V gene TRBV28 combines with J gene TRBJ2-7, with a possible D match to TRBD2 (6 bases). The V gene lost 1 base and the J gene lost 3 bases, with 16 bases spanning the gap. Germline values: CDR1 MDHEN, CDR2 SYDVKM. The CDR3 covers 16 residues. In nucleotides, the CDR3 is TGTGCCAGCAGTTTATCCCCATGGGGACTTGTCTACGAGCAGTACTTC. This translates into CASSLSPWGLVYEQYF. The whole variable domain, filled in from reference TRBV28 and TRBJ2-7, reads DVKVTQSSRYLVKRTGEKVFLECVQDMDHENMFWYRQDPGLGLRLIYFSYDVKMKEKGDIPEGYSVSREKKERFSLILESASTNQTSMYLCASSLSPWGLVYEQYFGPGTRLTVT.

About this clone itself: The junction does not match germline at one end; this may be a read error. The chain carries TRBV20-1 and TRBJ1-1; D gene unclear. Germline V gene sequence: CDR1 DFQATT, CDR2 SNEGSKA (reference sequence). CDR3 size: 10 residues. CDR3 nucleotides: TGCAGTGCCCAGATAGCTGAGGCTTTCTTT. As protein: CSAQIAEAFF.

The chain combines TRBV5-1 with TRBJ2-5; no clear D. The germline V and J ends were trimmed by 6 bases and 4 bases, with 10 bases remaining between them. This CDR3 spans 12 amino acids. The germline gives CDR1 SGHRS, CDR2 YFSETQ. CDR3 sequence: CASTIVGETQYF. The CDR3 DNA reads as TGCGCCAGCACCATAGTTGGAGAGACCCAGTACTTC.